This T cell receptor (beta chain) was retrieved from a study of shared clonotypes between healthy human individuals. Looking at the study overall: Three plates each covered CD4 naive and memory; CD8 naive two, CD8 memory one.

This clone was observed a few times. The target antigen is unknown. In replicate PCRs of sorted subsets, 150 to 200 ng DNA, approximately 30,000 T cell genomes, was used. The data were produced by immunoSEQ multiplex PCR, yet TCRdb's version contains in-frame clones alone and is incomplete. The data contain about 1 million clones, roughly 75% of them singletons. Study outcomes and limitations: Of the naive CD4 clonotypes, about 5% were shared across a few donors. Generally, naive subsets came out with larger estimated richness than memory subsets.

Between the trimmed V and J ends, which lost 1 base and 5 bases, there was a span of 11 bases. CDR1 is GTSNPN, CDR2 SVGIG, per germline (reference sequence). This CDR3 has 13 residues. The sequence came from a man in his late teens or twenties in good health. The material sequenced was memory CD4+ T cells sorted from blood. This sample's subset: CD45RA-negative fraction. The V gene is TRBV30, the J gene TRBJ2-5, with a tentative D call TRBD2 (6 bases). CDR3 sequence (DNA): TGTGCCTGGAGTGAATGGGGAGGTGAGACCCAGTACTTC. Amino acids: CAWSEWGGETQYF.